This T cell receptor (beta chain) comes out of a study of blood T cell repertoires in COVID-19. Study overall: Collection of acute and convalescent COVID-19 samples took place in the United States, Italy and Spain. In each case, the material was cDNA or gDNA derived from T cells, B-cell-depleted T cells, or PBMCs.

In the study's own analysis: Amplification of reference gene primers provided the estimated nucleated cell counts. The method was immunoSEQ multiplex PCR; TCRdb's version includes in-frame clones alone and lacks a portion of them. The DNA gave D and trimming, while V, J and clone size come from that table. The sample shows more than 300,000 clones, about 91% of them seen only once. The V gene's germline CDR1 is SGHTA and CDR2 FQGNSA. With 4 bases removed from V and 1 base from J, the gap between germline ends came to 17 bases. The CDR3 runs to 16 residues. The sequence derives from a woman aged 25-40 years with COVID-19, enrolled during active disease. Sequenced sample: peripheral blood. The rearrangement uses TRBV7-2 and TRBJ2-7; TRBD2 is a possible D gene (7 bases). The CDR3 DNA reads TGTGCCAGCAGCTCCCAGGCGGGGGCTGGTTCCTACGAGCAGTACTTC. This translates into CASSSQAGAGSYEQYF.